The rows below give T cell receptor beta chains drawn from one sample of a study of cytomegalovirus exposure and HLA in healthy donors. The repertoire was sequenced with immunoSEQ multiplex PCR; TCRdb's copy has only in-frame clones and lacks some. The sample comprises under 300,000 clones, 85% to 90% of which are singletons, and 0.35% to 0.4% rests with the top ten. Sequenced sample: PBMCs. These receptors came from a woman in her late teens or twenties in good health and CMV-seronegative. Each CDR3 is given with its conserved first and last residue. Each record gives: D gene, J gene, V gene, clone size, CDR3 protein, CDR3 DNA. The D gene is left open where the match is weak. Clone size is given for some rows only: seen once, a few or many times, or a class if the clone is expanded.

d_gene: .; j_gene: TRBJ2-1; v_gene: TRBV5-1; abundance: .; CDR3aa: CASSLSFNEQFF; CDR3nt: TGCGCCAGCAGCTTGTCATTCAATGAGCAGTTCTTC
d_gene: .; j_gene: TRBJ1-2; v_gene: TRBV2; abundance: few; CDR3aa: CASSEQDVGYTF; CDR3nt: TGTGCCAGCAGTGAACAGGATGTTGGCTACACCTTC
d_gene: .; j_gene: TRBJ1-3; v_gene: TRBV27; abundance: .; CDR3aa: CASSLISGGDTIYF; CDR3nt: TGTGCCAGCAGTTTAATCTCCGGCGGGGACACCATATATTTT
d_gene: TRBD2; j_gene: TRBJ2-3; v_gene: TRBV6-4; abundance: many; CDR3aa: CASSERGGTDTQYF; CDR3nt: TGTGCCAGCAGTGAGCGGGGGGGCACAGATACGCAGTATTTT
d_gene: .; j_gene: TRBJ1-2; v_gene: TRBV4-1; abundance: .; CDR3aa: CASSAEGTRGYGYTF; CDR3nt: TGCGCCAGCAGTGCAGAGGGAACTAGAGGGTATGGCTACACCTTC
d_gene: .; j_gene: TRBJ1-6; v_gene: TRBV11-2; abundance: .; CDR3aa: CASSLFSTREVLHNSPLHF; CDR3nt: TGTGCCAGCAGCTTATTCTCGACTAGGGAGGTTCTTCATAATTCACCCCTCCACTTT
d_gene: .; j_gene: TRBJ2-5; v_gene: TRBV9; abundance: .; CDR3aa: CASSVDSEETQYF; CDR3nt: TGTGCCAGCAGCGTTGACAGCGAAGAGACCCAGTACTTC
d_gene: .; j_gene: TRBJ1-1; v_gene: TRBV27; abundance: .; CDR3aa: CASSLSLGGTEAFF; CDR3nt: TGTGCCAGCAGTTTATCGTTAGGGGGTACTGAAGCTTTCTTT
d_gene: TRBD1; j_gene: TRBJ1-2; v_gene: TRBV29-1; abundance: .; CDR3aa: CSVENRDRPSGYTF; CDR3nt: TGCAGCGTTGAAAATCGGGACAGGCCATCCGGCTACACCTTC
d_gene: TRBD1; j_gene: TRBJ2-5; v_gene: TRBV25-1; abundance: .; CDR3aa: CASSPGTGGIQETQYF; CDR3nt: TGTGCCAGCAGTCCCGGGACAGGGGGGATTCAAGAGACCCAGTACTTC
d_gene: .; j_gene: TRBJ2-5; v_gene: TRBV11-2; abundance: .; CDR3aa: CATTRGLPQETQYF; CDR3nt: TGTGCCACCACGCGGGGACTCCCCCAAGAGACCCAGTACTTC
d_gene: .; j_gene: TRBJ1-3; v_gene: TRBV11-2; abundance: once; CDR3aa: CASSDRYRSGNTIYF; CDR3nt: TGTGCCAGCAGCGACAGGTATCGCTCTGGAAACACCATATATTTT
d_gene: .; j_gene: TRBJ1-1; v_gene: TRBV4-1; abundance: .; CDR3aa: CASSQASGLHAFF; CDR3nt: TGCGCCAGCAGCCAAGCGTCGGGACTCCATGCTTTCTTT
d_gene: .; j_gene: TRBJ2-1; v_gene: TRBV4-1; abundance: .; CDR3aa: CASSPESKREQFF; CDR3nt: TGCGCCAGCAGCCCAGAATCTAAGCGAGAGCAGTTCTTC
d_gene: .; j_gene: TRBJ1-3; v_gene: TRBV6-1; abundance: .; CDR3aa: CASSARGRYGNTIYF; CDR3nt: TGTGCCAGCAGTGCGCGGGGGCGGTATGGAAACACCATATATTTT
d_gene: TRBD1; j_gene: TRBJ1-3; v_gene: TRBV7-2; abundance: .; CDR3aa: CASSFLGQATSGNTIYF; CDR3nt: TGTGCCAGCAGCTTCCTCGGACAGGCGACGTCTGGAAACACCATATATTTT
d_gene: .; j_gene: TRBJ1-5; v_gene: TRBV9; abundance: .; CDR3aa: CASSVGTNQPQHF; CDR3nt: TGTGCCAGCAGCGTCGGGACAAATCAGCCCCAGCATTTT
d_gene: .; j_gene: TRBJ1-2; v_gene: TRBV6-5; abundance: .; CDR3aa: CASYLSDEGAYGYTF; CDR3nt: TGTGCCAGCTATTTGTCTGATGAGGGCGCCTATGGCTACACCTTC
d_gene: TRBD1; j_gene: TRBJ2-1; v_gene: TRBV7-2; abundance: .; CDR3aa: CASSNDRGSYNEQFF; CDR3nt: TGTGCCAGCAGTAATGACAGGGGCTCCTACAATGAGCAGTTCTTC
d_gene: .; j_gene: TRBJ2-5; v_gene: TRBV7-3; abundance: .; CDR3aa: CASSSSGGARETQYF; CDR3nt: TGTGCCAGCAGCTCGTCCGGCGGGGCTCGAGAGACCCAGTACTTC
d_gene: .; j_gene: TRBJ1-2; v_gene: TRBV28; abundance: .; CDR3aa: CASSRTGGAPNYGYTF; CDR3nt: TGTGCCAGCAGCCGAACGGGGGGGGCTCCAAACTATGGCTACACCTTC
d_gene: .; j_gene: TRBJ2-6; v_gene: TRBV2; abundance: .; CDR3aa: CASSLRGSGANVLTF; CDR3nt: TGTGCCAGCAGTCTCAGGGGCTCTGGGGCCAACGTCCTGACTTTC
d_gene: .; j_gene: TRBJ2-1; v_gene: TRBV19; abundance: once; CDR3aa: CASSITGDEQFF; CDR3nt: TGTGCCAGTAGTATTACCGGGGATGAGCAGTTCTTC
d_gene: TRBD1; j_gene: TRBJ1-5; v_gene: TRBV6-1; abundance: .; CDR3aa: CASMTGDGQPQHF; CDR3nt: TGTGCCAGCATGACAGGGGACGGCCAGCCCCAGCATTTT
d_gene: .; j_gene: TRBJ2-1; v_gene: TRBV5-1; abundance: .; CDR3aa: CASSLAQGGVVNEQFF; CDR3nt: TGCGCCAGCAGCTTGGCCCAGGGGGGCGTCGTAAATGAGCAGTTCTTC
d_gene: TRBD2; j_gene: TRBJ2-1; v_gene: TRBV28; abundance: .; CDR3aa: CASSFTGGTLSYNEQFF; CDR3nt: TGTGCCAGCAGTTTTACGGGGGGGACATTGTCCTACAATGAGCAGTTCTTC
d_gene: .; j_gene: TRBJ1-5; v_gene: TRBV27; abundance: once; CDR3aa: CASTLGGPNQPQHF; CDR3nt: TGTGCCAGCACCCTTGGTGGCCCCAATCAGCCCCAGCATTTT
d_gene: .; j_gene: TRBJ1-2; v_gene: TRBV5-6; abundance: .; CDR3aa: CASSPSLTAIYGYTF; CDR3nt: TGTGCCAGCAGCCCGTCCCTGACAGCCATCTATGGCTACACCTTC
d_gene: TRBD2; j_gene: TRBJ2-1; v_gene: TRBV28; abundance: .; CDR3aa: CAGGRGGVNEQFF; CDR3nt: TGTGCCGGCGGACGGGGGGGTGTGAATGAGCAGTTCTTC
d_gene: TRBD2; j_gene: TRBJ2-1; v_gene: TRBV5-1; abundance: once; CDR3aa: CASSSGGAANEQFF; CDR3nt: TGCGCCAGCTCAAGCGGGGGGGCCGCCAATGAGCAGTTCTTC
d_gene: TRBD1; j_gene: TRBJ2-2; v_gene: TRBV28; abundance: .; CDR3aa: CASRTGTVPTGELFF; CDR3nt: TGTGCCAGCAGGACCGGGACAGTCCCCACCGGGGAGCTGTTTTTT
d_gene: .; j_gene: TRBJ1-1; v_gene: TRBV6-5; abundance: .; CDR3aa: CASSYSTGEAFF; CDR3nt: TGTGCCAGCAGTTACTCGACAGGAGAAGCTTTCTTT
d_gene: .; j_gene: TRBJ1-1; v_gene: TRBV5-1; abundance: .; CDR3aa: CASSLVEGGIAEAFF; CDR3nt: TGCGCCAGCAGCTTGGTGGAAGGAGGGATCGCTGAAGCTTTCTTT
d_gene: TRBD1; j_gene: TRBJ1-1; v_gene: TRBV5-1; abundance: .; CDR3aa: CASSLDVKDRGAEAFF; CDR3nt: TGCGCCAGCAGCTTGGATGTTAAGGACAGGGGGGCTGAAGCTTTCTTT
d_gene: TRBD1; j_gene: TRBJ2-4; v_gene: TRBV30; abundance: once; CDR3aa: CAWTIRQGLAKNIQYF; CDR3nt: TGTGCCTGGACTATCCGACAGGGCTTGGCCAAAAACATTCAGTACTTC
d_gene: TRBD1; j_gene: TRBJ2-2; v_gene: TRBV6-6; abundance: .; CDR3aa: CASSNRQGAPGELFF; CDR3nt: TGTGCCAGCAGTAATCGACAGGGGGCCCCCGGGGAGCTGTTTTTT
d_gene: TRBD1; j_gene: TRBJ2-7; v_gene: TRBV7-9; abundance: .; CDR3aa: CASSQVGQGYEQYF; CDR3nt: TGTGCCAGCAGCCAAGTGGGACAGGGGTACGAGCAGTACTTC